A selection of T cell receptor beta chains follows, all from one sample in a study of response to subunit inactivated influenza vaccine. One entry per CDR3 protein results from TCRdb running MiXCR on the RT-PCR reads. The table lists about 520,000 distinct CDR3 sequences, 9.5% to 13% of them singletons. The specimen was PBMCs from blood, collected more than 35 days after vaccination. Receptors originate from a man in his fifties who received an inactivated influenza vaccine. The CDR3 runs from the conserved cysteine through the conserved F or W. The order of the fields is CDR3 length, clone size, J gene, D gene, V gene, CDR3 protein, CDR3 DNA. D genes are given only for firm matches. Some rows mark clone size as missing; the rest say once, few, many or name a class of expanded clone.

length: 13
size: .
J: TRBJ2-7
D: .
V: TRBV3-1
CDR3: CASSQEGHPEQYF
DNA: TGTGCCAGCAGCCAAGAGGGGCATCCGGAGCAGTACTTC

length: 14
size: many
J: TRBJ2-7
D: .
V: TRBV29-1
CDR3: CSVRSSGRGYEQYF
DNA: TGCAGCGTCAGGTCGTCCGGGCGAGGCTACGAGCAGTACTTC

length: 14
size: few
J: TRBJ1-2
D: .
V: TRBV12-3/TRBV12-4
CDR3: CASSLSSSRYGYTF
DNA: TGTGCCAGCAGTTTATCTAGTTCGCGCTATGGCTACACCTTC

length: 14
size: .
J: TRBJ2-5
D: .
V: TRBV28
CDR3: CASNTVGGGETQYF
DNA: TGTGCCAGCAACACCGTTGGAGGGGGCGAGACCCAGTACTTC

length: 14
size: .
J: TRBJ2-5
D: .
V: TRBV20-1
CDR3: CSARDAAAQETQYF
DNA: TGCAGTGCTAGAGATGCGGCGGCGCAAGAGACCCAGTACTTC

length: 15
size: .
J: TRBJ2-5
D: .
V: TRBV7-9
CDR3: CASRKQGGVGETQYF
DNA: TGTGCCAGCAGGAAACAGGGAGGGGTAGGAGAGACCCAGTACTTC

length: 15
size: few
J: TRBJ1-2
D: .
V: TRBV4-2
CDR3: CASSQEGDLGYGYTF
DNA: TGTGCCAGCAGCCAAGAGGGGGACCTAGGCTATGGCTACACCTTC

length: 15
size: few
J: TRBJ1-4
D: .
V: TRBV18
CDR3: CASSPSGATNEKLFF
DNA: TGTGCCAGCTCCCCCTCGGGAGCAACTAATGAAAAACTGTTTTTT

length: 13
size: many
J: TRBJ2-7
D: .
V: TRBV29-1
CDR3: CSVVRGASYEQYF
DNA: TGCAGCGTGGTGAGAGGGGCCTCCTACGAGCAGTACTTC

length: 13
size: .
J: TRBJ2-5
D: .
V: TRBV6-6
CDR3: CASSYYGQETQYF
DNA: TGTGCCAGCAGTTACTACGGACAAGAGACCCAGTACTTC

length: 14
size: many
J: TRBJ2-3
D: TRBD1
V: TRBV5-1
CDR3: CASSLGQGADTQYF
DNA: TGCGCCAGCAGCCTGGGACAGGGTGCAGATACGCAGTATTTT

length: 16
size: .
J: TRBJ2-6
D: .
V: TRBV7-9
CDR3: CASSLEAGVGANVLTF
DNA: TGTGCCAGCAGCTTAGAGGCTGGGGTCGGGGCCAACGTCCTGACTTTC

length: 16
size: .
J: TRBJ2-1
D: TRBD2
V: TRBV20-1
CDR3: CSASERGGRASGEQFF
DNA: TGCAGTGCTAGTGAACGCGGCGGGAGGGCCTCGGGGGAGCAGTTCTTC

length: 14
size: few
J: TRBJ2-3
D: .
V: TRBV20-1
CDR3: CSASYGGGTDTQYF
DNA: TGCAGTGCTAGTTACGGCGGGGGCACAGATACGCAGTATTTT

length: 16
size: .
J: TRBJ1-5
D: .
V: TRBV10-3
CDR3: CAISDDGGPGNQPQHF
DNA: TGTGCCATCAGTGATGATGGGGGACCAGGCAATCAGCCCCAGCATTTT

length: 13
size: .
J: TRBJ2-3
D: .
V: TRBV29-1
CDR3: CSVYLWGTDTQYF
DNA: TGCAGCGTCTACCTGTGGGGCACAGATACGCAGTATTTT

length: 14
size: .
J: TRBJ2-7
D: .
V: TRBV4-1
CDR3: CASSQWAGNYEQYF
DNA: TGCGCCAGCAGCCAGTGGGCAGGGAACTACGAGCAGTACTTC

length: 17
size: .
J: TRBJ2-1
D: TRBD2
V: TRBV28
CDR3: CASSPLTLAGGHNEQFF
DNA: TGTGCCAGCAGCCCGCTGACACTAGCGGGAGGACACAATGAGCAGTTCTTC

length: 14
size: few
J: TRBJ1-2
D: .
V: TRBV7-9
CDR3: CASSSGHSNYGYTF
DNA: TGTGCCAGCAGCTCAGGACACAGTAACTATGGCTACACCTTC

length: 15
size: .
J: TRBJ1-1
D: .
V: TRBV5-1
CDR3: CASSRGQIMNTEAFF
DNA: TGCGCCAGCAGCCGTGGACAGATTATGAACACTGAAGCTTTCTTT

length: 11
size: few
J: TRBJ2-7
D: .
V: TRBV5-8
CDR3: CASSQGQESYF
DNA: TGTGCCAGCAGCCAAGGACAAGAATCTTACTTC

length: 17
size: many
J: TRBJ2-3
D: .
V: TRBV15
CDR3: CATSREGGVVRADTQYF
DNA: TGTGCCACCAGCAGAGAAGGGGGGGTGGTCAGGGCAGATACGCAGTATTTT

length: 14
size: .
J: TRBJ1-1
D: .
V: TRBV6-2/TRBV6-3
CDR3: CASSYSQPNTEAFF
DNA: TGTGCCAGCAGTTACAGCCAGCCGAACACTGAAGCTTTCTTT

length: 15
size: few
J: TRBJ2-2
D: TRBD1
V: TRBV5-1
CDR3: CASSADRVDTGELFF
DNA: TGCGCCAGCAGCGCCGACAGGGTCGACACCGGGGAGCTGTTTTTT

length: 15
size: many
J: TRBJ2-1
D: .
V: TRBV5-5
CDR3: CASSPAGGPYNEQFF
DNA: TGTGCCAGCAGCCCAGCAGGAGGTCCCTACAATGAGCAGTTCTTC

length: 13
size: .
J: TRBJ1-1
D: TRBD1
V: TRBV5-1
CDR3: CASSWDRNTEAFF
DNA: TGCGCCAGCAGTTGGGACAGGAACACTGAAGCTTTCTTT

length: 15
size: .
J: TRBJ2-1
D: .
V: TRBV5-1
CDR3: CASSLDAGVTNEQFF
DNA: TGCGCCAGCAGCTTGGACGCCGGAGTAACCAATGAGCAGTTCTTC

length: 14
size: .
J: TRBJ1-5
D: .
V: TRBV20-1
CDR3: CSATRDGGSQPQHF
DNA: TGCAGTGCTACCAGGGACGGGGGCTCGCAGCCCCAGCATTTT

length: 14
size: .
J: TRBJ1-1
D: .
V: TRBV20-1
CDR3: CSARDGGGGTEAFF
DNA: TGCAGTGCTAGAGATGGGGGCGGTGGCACTGAAGCTTTCTTT